The 28 T cell receptor beta chains below all came from one sample that was sequenced in a study of control samples from healthy donors and cancer patients. The table came from immunoSEQ multiplex PCR; TCRdb's copy has only in-frame clones and leaves some out. The data show 85,000 to 95,000 clones, roughly 78% seen once. Sequencing was performed on blood. These receptors all come from a woman aged 55-70 years in good health.

This clone came up once. In the same sample, other DNA sequences code for this CDR3. The rearrangement uses TRBV7-9 and TRBJ2-3; D remains unclear. V was shortened by 5 bases and J by 2 bases, with 8 bases between the two germline ends. Germline V gene lookup returns CDR1 SEHNR and CDR2 FQNEAQ (reference sequence). This CDR3 contains 13 residues. The CDR3: CASSRTSTDTQYF. CDR3 DNA sequence: TGTGCCAGCAGCCGAACTTCCACAGATACGCAGTATTTT.

The chain recombines TRBV4-1 with TRBJ1-2, with TRBD1 as a possible D gene (6 bases). CDR3 length: 15 amino acids. Germline values: CDR1 MGHRA, CDR2 YSYEKL. Trimming took 1 base from V and 1 from J, leaving 10 bases between them. The CDR3: CASSQGRGSNYGYTF. Here the CDR3 DNA reads TGCGCCAGCAGCCAAGGGAGGGGGAGTAACTATGGCTACACCTTC.

The chain is built from TRBV5-1 and TRBJ2-1; 8 bases are shared with TRBD1. Germline V lookup: CDR1 SGHRS, CDR2 YFSETQ. The CDR3 has 17 residues. V lost 4 bases to trimming and J lost 1 base; unmatched junction nucleotides: 10. The CDR3 reads CASSATSGTGSYNEQFF. The CDR3 coding sequence is TGCGCCAGCAGCGCTACGAGTGGGACAGGTTCCTACAATGAGCAGTTCTTC.

This clone was counted a single time. The rearrangement links TRBV19 to TRBJ1-5, with 10 bases lining up with TRBD1. Trimming took 8 bases from V and 1 from J; bases not matched to a gene: 11. Germline CDR1 LNHDA, CDR2 SQIVND (reference sequence). CDR3 length: 17 residues. The CDR3 DNA reads as TGTGCCAGTCTAGGGACAGGGGAACTTTTGAGCAATCAGCCCCAGCATTTT. Translation gives CASLGTGELLSNQPQHF.

CDR3 sequence (DNA): TGTGCCAGCAGCCCACTCCGGGCGGCCACCGGGGAGCTGTTTTTT. It encodes CASSPLRAATGELFF. The V call is TRBV3-1 (or the pseudogene TRBV3-2), the J call TRBJ2-2; no definite D call. CDR3 length: 15 residues. CDR1 is LGHDT, CDR2 YNNKEL, per germline (reference sequence). Trimming removed 4 bases from V and 4 bases from J, with 13 bases in between.

This chain links TRBV6-5 with TRBJ2-4; perhaps TRBD1 as D (5 bases). V lost 0 bases and J lost 9, with 15 bases in between. CDR1 is MNHEY and CDR2 is SVGAGI in the germline V gene. This CDR3 has 15 residues. CDR3 nucleotides: TGTGCCAGCAGTTACTCCCCAGGGCCATACACCATTCAGTACTTC. This sequence encodes CASSYSPGPYTIQYF.

The chain joins TRBV19 to TRBJ2-1; 12 bases fit TRBD1. Unmatched junction bases numbered 2, after V lost 4 bases and J lost 4 bases. Germline-derived CDR1 and CDR2 are LNHDA and SQIVND (reference sequence). This CDR3 has 15 residues. The CDR3 coding sequence is TGTGCCAGTAGTACGGGACAGGGGGCTTACAATGAGCAGTTCTTC. This encodes CASSTGQGAYNEQFF.

The chain is built from TRBV7-2 and TRBJ2-5; 11 bases agree with TRBD2. Losses at the gene ends were 6 bases for V and 5 bases for J; bases not matched to a gene: 14. This CDR3 is 17 amino acids long. Germline V gene lookup returns CDR1 SGHTA and CDR2 FQGNSA. The CDR3 here is CASRDRASGGNRETQYF. The CDR3 DNA is TGTGCCAGCAGAGATCGGGCTAGCGGGGGGAACAGGGAGACCCAGTACTTC.

The genes are TRBV19 and TRBJ2-2, with D uncertain. Germline values: CDR1 LNHDA, CDR2 SQIVND (reference sequence). V was shortened by 1 base and J by 5 bases, with 5 bases between the two germline ends. The CDR3 runs to 13 residues. The chain's CDR3 is CASSIAVTGELFF. The CDR3 nucleotides read TGTGCCAGTAGTATAGCGGTGACCGGGGAGCTGTTTTTT.

The chain employs TRBV6-5 and TRBJ2-1, with D perhaps TRBD2 (6 bases). Trimming left V 6 bases short and J 5 bases short, with 14 bases between. Germline values: CDR1 MNHEY, CDR2 SVGAGI. The CDR3 is 14 amino acids. CDR3 nucleotides: TGTGCCAGCAGGGAGGGCAGGGTGGACAATGAGCAGTTCTTC. This encodes CASREGRVDNEQFF.

In its sample, this clone was seen once. This rearrangement joins TRBV9 to TRBJ2-3, with 9 bases matching TRBD2. V shed 0 bases and J 5 bases; nucleotides not matched to a gene: 4. The CDR3 runs to 15 residues. Germline-derived CDR1 and CDR2 are SGDLS and YYNGEE. The DNA of the CDR3 is TGTGCCAGCAGCGTAGAAGCTAGCGGGAAAGATACGCAGTATTTT. Translated, it gives CASSVEASGKDTQYF.

This clone was recorded once. The V call is TRBV7-2, the J call TRBJ1-4, with 10 bases identical to TRBD1. CDR1 is SGHTA, CDR2 FQGNSA, per germline. Losses at the gene ends were 7 bases for V and 8 bases for J; bases not matched to a gene: 4. This CDR3 region has 13 residues. CDR3 amino acids: CASTGQGGEKLFF. CDR3 nucleotide sequence: TGTGCCAGCACCGGACAGGGGGGAGAAAAACTGTTTTTT.

This clone came up a few times. The CDR3 sequence is CASSTDRGRNQPQHF. The CDR3, as DNA: TGTGCCAGTAGTACGGACAGGGGAAGAAATCAGCCCCAGCATTTT. The V call is TRBV19, the J call TRBJ1-5; TRBD1 matches 9 bases. The CDR3 runs to 15 residues. V dropped 4 bases and J dropped 4; count of bases not matched to a gene: 5. Germline loops: CDR1 LNHDA, CDR2 SQIVND (reference sequence).

V usage is TRBV7-9 and J usage is TRBJ1-3; 8 nucleotides line up with TRBD1. The CDR3 spans 15 residues. CDR1 is SEHNR and CDR2 is FQNEAQ in the germline V gene (reference sequence). The V gene end was trimmed by 4 bases and the J gene end by 1 base; junction bases not matched to a gene: 3. CDR3 sequence: CASSSDRASGNTIYF. The CDR3 region has the DNA TGTGCCAGCAGCTCGGACAGGGCTTCTGGAAACACCATATATTTT.

The V gene is TRBV9, the J gene TRBJ2-2; tentatively, D is TRBD1 (6 bases). The V gene's germline CDR1 is SGDLS and CDR2 YYNGEE. CDR3 length equals 14 residues. V lost 4 bases, J lost 7 bases, and 14 bases lay in between. The chain's CDR3 is CASSNQGQHGELFF. CDR3 nucleotide sequence: TGTGCCAGCAGCAACCAGGGACAACACGGGGAGCTGTTTTTT.

This clone was detected only once. This chain connects TRBV12-3 or TRBV12-4 to TRBJ2-5, with D uncertain. There are 13 residues in the CDR3. V lost 1 base to trimming and J lost 6 bases, with 9 bases between them. CDR3 sequence reads: CASSLGVSQTQYF. As DNA, the CDR3 is TGTGCCAGCAGTTTAGGGGTATCCCAGACCCAGTACTTC.

The genes are TRBV7-2 and TRBJ2-3; D uncertain. Trimming left V 5 bases short and J 3 bases short, with 3 bases between. This CDR3 has 11 amino acids. Germline V lookup: CDR1 SGHTA, CDR2 FQGNSA. CDR3: CASSTTDTQYF. The CDR3 DNA is TGTGCCAGCAGCACGACAGATACGCAGTATTTT.

The chain uses TRBV11-2 and TRBJ1-3; unclear D gene. V lost 0 bases, J lost 2 bases, and 14 bases lay in between. This CDR3 has 17 amino acids. The germline V gene has CDR1 SGHAT and CDR2 FQNNGV. In DNA form, the CDR3 reads TGTGCCAGCAGCTTAGATTATCCGGGATGGGCTGGAAACACCATATATTTT. Residues: CASSLDYPGWAGNTIYF.

The chain recombines TRBV14 with TRBJ1-4; no reliable D call. The CDR3 runs 14 residues. Trimming removed 2 bases from V and 14 bases from J, with 18 bases in between. Per germline, CDR1 SGHDN and CDR2 FVKESK. In nucleotides, the CDR3 is TGTGCCAGCAGCCAAAGTAGTCGCAGTAATAATCTGTTTTTT. The encoded protein is CASSQSSRSNNLFF.

This clone ranks as medium-sized. The chain employs TRBV19 and TRBJ2-2; the D gene is possibly TRBD2 (5 bases). The length of the CDR3 is 13 residues. Trimming shortened V by 10 bases and J by 2 bases, and 11 bases separated the two germline ends. Germline V CDR1 and CDR2: LNHDA, SQIVND (reference sequence). CDR3 residues: CAIESGNTGELFF. The CDR3 region has the DNA TGTGCCATAGAGAGCGGAAACACCGGGGAGCTGTTTTTT.

The CDR3 DNA sequence: TGTGCCAGCAGTCCACTACCCGCCCGGGAAGAGCAGTACTTC. This translates into CASSPLPAREEQYF. The chain links TRBV27 to TRBJ2-7; maybe TRBD2 (5 bases). The germline V gene has CDR1 MNHEY and CDR2 SMNVEV (reference sequence). CDR3 length: 14 amino acids. The V and J ends lost 5 bases and 7 bases respectively, with 18 bases between them.

This chain connects TRBV2 to TRBJ1-2; 8 bases line up with TRBD1. Per the germline V gene, CDR1 is SNHLY and CDR2 is FYNNEI. J lost 7 bases, V lost 6 bases, and 10 bases had no gene match. The CDR3 consists of 14 residues. DNA of the CDR3: TGTGCCAGCAGCAGGAGGGCACAGGGGGTTGGCTACACCTTC. Protein: CASSRRAQGVGYTF.

This clone was observed a single time. The chain has TRBV6-4 and TRBJ2-1, with 7 bases fitting TRBD2. Losses at the gene ends were 6 bases for V and 9 bases for J; bases not matched to a gene: 23. The germline V gene encodes CDR1 MRHNA and CDR2 SNTAGT. This CDR3 contains 18 residues. CDR3 in amino acids: CASRIKMGGGPLLCEQFF. As DNA, the CDR3 is TGTGCCAGCAGGATTAAAATGGGGGGAGGGCCCCTTTTATGTGAGCAGTTCTTC.

This sequence joins TRBV7-9 and TRBJ2-5; no reliable D call. Trimming removed 5 bases at V and 7 bases at J, with 14 bases between. Per germline, CDR1 SEHNR and CDR2 FQNEAQ (reference sequence). CDR3 size: 13 residues. The CDR3 DNA follows: TGTGCCAGCAGCCTACTCCCCGTAGGGACCCAGTACTTC. This translates into CASSLLPVGTQYF.

The V and J genes are TRBV12-3 or TRBV12-4 and TRBJ2-7; tentatively, D is TRBD2 (5 bases). This CDR3 contains 13 residues. V dropped 3 bases and J dropped 3 bases, with 9 bases sitting between them. In nucleotides, the CDR3 is TGTGCCAGCAGTTTTGGGCGGGTCTACGAGCAGTACTTC. It is translated as CASSFGRVYEQYF.

The CDR3 region is CASSQEGLATNEQFF. The CDR3 DNA is TGTGCCAGCAGCCAAGAAGGACTAGCGACCAATGAGCAGTTCTTC. The V call is TRBV4-2, the J call TRBJ2-1; 9 positions match TRBD2. CDR1 LGHNA and CDR2 YNFKEQ come from the germline V gene. The CDR3 consists of 15 residues. After removal of 0 bases from V and 6 bases from J, the junction contained 3 bases not matched to a gene.

The chain carries TRBV19 and TRBJ1-3; a weak D match, TRBD1 (5 bases). The V and J ends lost 5 bases and 0 bases respectively, with 11 bases between them. Germline V gene data show CDR1 as LNHDA and CDR2 as SQIVND (reference sequence). CDR3 size: 15 residues. The CDR3 reads CASSAQVSSGNTIYF. The CDR3 DNA is TGTGCCAGTAGTGCACAGGTTTCCTCTGGAAACACCATATATTTT.

The chain couples TRBV27 to TRBJ2-7; weak D call: TRBD1 (6 bases). Looked up from germline, CDR1 is MNHEY and CDR2 is SMNVEV (reference sequence). V shed 3 bases and J shed 5 bases, with 14 bases lying between them. The CDR3 runs 14 residues. This CDR3 reads CASSFGGLRNEQYF. Written as DNA, the CDR3 is TGTGCCAGCAGTTTTGGGGGCTTGAGAAACGAGCAGTACTTC.